The 32 T cell receptor beta chains given below trace back to one sample, sequenced in a study of T-cell memory formation after mild COVID-19. TCRdb re-called the 5' RACE reads with MiXCR, one entry per CDR3 protein. This table has under 200,000 distinct CDR3 sequences, 11% appearing once. Sample: PBMCs or a T cell subset sorted from them (not recorded which). The receptors stem from a man younger than 35 who had mild COVID-19 (a few samples of this study predate the infection). Cell type and time point are not known.

This clonotype was detected ten times or more. Written as DNA, the CDR3 is TGCGCCAGCAGCTTGGCAGCGGGGATCATCAATGAGCAGTTCTTC. Its protein is CASSLAAGIINEQFF. The chain joins TRBV5-1 to TRBJ2-1, with 7 bases that match TRBD2. V was clipped by 0 bases and J by 6 bases; unmatched bases: 6. The CDR3 contains 15 residues. Germline CDR1 reads SGHRS; CDR2 reads YFSETQ.

This clonotype has a count of ten or more. This chain links TRBV2 with TRBJ2-4; 11 positions agree with TRBD2. J was trimmed by 0 bases and V by 3 bases; bases with no gene match: 7. CDR1 is SNHLY, CDR2 FYNNEI, per germline. The CDR3 runs 18 residues. The CDR3 coding sequence is TGTGCCAGCAGTGATTTGGGACTAGCGGCTAGAGCCAAAAACATTCAGTACTTC. Translation gives CASSDLGLAARAKNIQYF.

The chain combines TRBV23-1 with TRBJ2-2; no clear D gene. TRBV23-1 is an ORF for which the function is uncertain. This CDR3 contains 18 residues. Trimming stripped 4 bases from V and 4 bases from J, with 22 bases between. DNA of the CDR3: TGCGCCAGCAGTCGGATGCGGAGTCGGTCCTACACCACCGGGGAGCTGTTTTTT. The encoded protein is CASSRMRSRSYTTGELFF.

This chain connects TRBV2 to TRBJ1-6; D is possibly TRBD1 (5 bases). V was clipped by 4 bases and J by 11 bases, with 6 bases between them. Germline CDR1 and CDR2: SNHLY and FYNNEI. This CDR3 region has 11 residues. CDR3 coding DNA: TGTGCCAGCAGTGCACAGGCACCCCTCCACTTT. Protein: CASSAQAPLHF.

The chain links TRBV20-1 to TRBJ2-1; 8 nucleotides agree with TRBD2. The junction had 8 bases not matched to a gene; V was cut back by 3 bases and J by 4 bases. The germline gives CDR1 DFQATT, CDR2 SNEGSKA (reference sequence). The CDR3 loop spans 15 amino acids. CDR3 nucleotides: TGCAGTGCTAGCCGCGGGGGGCCTTTGTACAATGAGCAGTTCTTC. Protein product: CSASRGGPLYNEQFF.

The chain has TRBV5-1 and TRBJ2-7, with TRBD1 identical over 7 bases. Per germline, CDR1 SGHRS and CDR2 YFSETQ. V lost 0 bases and J lost 0; bases outside the gene matches: 0. CDR3 length: 14 residues. The CDR3 sequence is CASSLAGGSYEQYV. The CDR3 coding sequence is TGCGCCAGCAGCTTGGCAGGGGGCTCCTACGAGCAGTACGTC.

This clonotype was seen repeatedly, ten times or more. The chain combines TRBV12-3 or TRBV12-4 with TRBJ2-2, with unresolved D. Trimming shortened V by 2 bases and J by 3 bases, and 7 bases separated the two germline ends. The CDR3 runs 14 residues. The CDR3 coding sequence is TGTGCCAGCAGTTTATTGGTGGACACCGGGGAGCTGTTTTTT. This encodes CASSLLVDTGELFF.

This rearrangement joins TRBV12-3 or TRBV12-4 to TRBJ2-1, with 11 bases matching TRBD1. V gave up 6 bases and J gave up 6 bases; unmatched junction bases: 7. This CDR3 spans 15 amino acids. The DNA for the CDR3 is TGTGCCAGCAGACAAACCGGGACAGGGGGCAATGAGCAGTTCTTC. This gives the protein CASRQTGTGGNEQFF.

The chain combines TRBV3-1 with TRBJ1-1, with D unclear. The CDR3 length is 14 residues. Germline V lookup: CDR1 LGHDT, CDR2 YNNKEL (reference sequence). Between the trimmed V and J ends, which lost 4 bases and 6 bases, there was a span of 15 bases. As DNA, the CDR3 is TGTGCCAGCAGCCCCCCTGGAGGCCGCTCTGAAGCTTTCTTT. It translates to CASSPPGGRSEAFF.

This clonotype was detected only a few times. J is TRBJ2-7 and V is TRBV12-3 or TRBV12-4, with no clear D. The CDR3 spans 14 residues. V dropped 6 bases and J dropped 2 bases, with 14 bases sitting between them. The CDR3 loop reads CASSPLKSTYEQYF. For the CDR3, the DNA is TGTGCCAGCAGCCCACTAAAATCCACCTACGAGCAGTACTTC.

The CDR3 DNA sequence: TGTGCCAGCAGCTTAGGCAGGTCGGTAGATACGCAGTATTTT. It specifies CASSLGRSVDTQYF. This sequence joins TRBV7-2 and TRBJ2-3; D is unclear. The CDR3 runs to 14 residues. CDR1 SGHTA and CDR2 FQGNSA come from the germline V gene. The V and J ends lost 1 base and 5 bases respectively, with 10 bases between them.

The chain is built from TRBV6-5 and TRBJ2-7; 8 positions agree with TRBD1. Germline-derived CDR1 and CDR2 are MNHEY and SVGAGI. The CDR3 extends over 15 amino acids. Unmatched junction bases numbered 4, after V lost 0 bases and J lost 3 bases. CDR3 bases: TGTGCCAGCAGTTACTCGAGGACAGGGCGCTACGAGCAGTACTTC. It translates to CASSYSRTGRYEQYF.

There are a few counts of this clonotype. V and J are TRBV12-3 or TRBV12-4 and TRBJ2-1, with 8 positions matching TRBD2. The ends lost 6 bases at V and 4 bases at J; junction bases unmatched: 2. This CDR3 contains 13 residues. Written as DNA, the CDR3 is TGTGCCAGCAGGACTAGCGCGTACAATGAGCAGTTCTTC. Translated, it gives CASRTSAYNEQFF.

Only a few counts were recorded for this clonotype. This sequence joins TRBV7-9 and TRBJ2-3, with 15 bases identical to TRBD2. From germline, CDR1 is SEHNR and CDR2 FQNEAQ (reference sequence). The CDR3 runs 15 residues. Losses at the gene ends were 6 bases for V and 5 bases for J; bases not matched to a gene: 3. This CDR3 reads CASRSGLAGGDTQYF. CDR3 coding DNA: TGTGCCAGCAGGTCGGGACTAGCGGGGGGAGATACGCAGTATTTT.

This clonotype has a handful of counts. The chain employs TRBV4-2 and TRBJ2-2; D is uncertain. With 3 bases removed from V and 3 bases from J, the gap between germline ends came to 5 bases. The CDR3 is 13 amino acids. In germline, CDR1 is LGHNA, CDR2 YNFKEQ. CDR3 loop: CASSQLDTGELFF. CDR3 nucleotides: TGTGCCAGCAGCCAGCTCGACACCGGGGAGCTGTTTTTT.

This clonotype was recorded at least ten times. The chain couples TRBV19 to TRBJ2-7; D call uncertain. Per the germline V gene, CDR1 is LNHDA and CDR2 is SQIVND (reference sequence). V dropped 3 bases and J dropped 5 bases, with 17 bases sitting between them. The length of the CDR3 is 15 residues. The DNA for the CDR3 is TGTGCCAGTAGTATTGGGCAGCGCCGGGTCAACGAGCAGTACTTC. It yields the protein CASSIGQRRVNEQYF.

This clonotype showed up just a few times. This chain links TRBV3-1 with TRBJ1-1; TRBD1 is a possible D gene (5 bases). CDR3 length equals 12 residues. Germline values: CDR1 LGHDT, CDR2 YNNKEL (reference sequence). Trimming took 3 bases from V and 11 from J, leaving 13 bases between them. Written as DNA, the CDR3 is TGTGCCAGCAGCCAGGGGACTCTAGGGGCTTTCTTT. Translating it yields CASSQGTLGAFF.

This clonotype has a count of ten or more. The chain carries TRBV7-2 and TRBJ1-5; D uncertain. In germline, CDR1 is SGHTA, CDR2 FQGNSA. This CDR3 spans 15 amino acids. Trimming took 3 bases from V and 0 from J, leaving 9 bases between them. The CDR3 loop is CASSFGPYSNQPQHF. The DNA of the CDR3 is TGTGCCAGCAGCTTCGGGCCGTATAGCAATCAGCCCCAGCATTTT.

The V and J genes are TRBV29-1 and TRBJ2-5; D may match TRBD1 or TRBD2 (5 bases each). Per germline, CDR1 SQVTM and CDR2 ANQGSEA. This CDR3 has 18 amino acids. Trimming removed 6 bases from V and 5 bases from J, with 31 bases in between. The CDR3 DNA sequence: TGCAGCGTGGGGACCTTCCTCGGTCAACCCGCCTTACGGGAGACCCAGTACTTC. This gives the protein CSVGTFLGQPALRETQYF.

V is TRBV5-6 and J is TRBJ2-3; no definite D call. Per germline, CDR1 SGHDT and CDR2 YYEEEE. Trimming took 3 bases from V and 7 from J, leaving 18 bases between them. CDR3 size: 15 residues. CDR3 sequence (DNA): TGTGCCAGCAGCTATCCGCAGCAAAGGTTGAATACGCAGTATTTT. It translates to CASSYPQQRLNTQYF.

The V and J genes are TRBV2 and TRBJ1-4, with 10 bases lining up with TRBD1. V lost 7 bases, J lost 7 bases, and 3 bases stayed unmatched. Germline V gives CDR1 SNHLY, CDR2 FYNNEI. The CDR3 has 13 residues. CDR3 in amino acids: CASKGTGVEKLFF. The CDR3 bases are TGTGCCAGCAAGGGGACAGGGGTTGAAAAACTGTTTTTT.

This clonotype came up a few times. The V gene is TRBV18, the J gene TRBJ2-7; TRBD1 matches at 7 bases. J gave up 6 bases and V 5 bases, and 4 bases lay outside the gene matches. This CDR3 has 12 amino acids. The germline gives CDR1 KGHSH, CDR2 LQKENI. This CDR3 is CASSETGPEQYV. CDR3 DNA sequence: TGTGCCAGCTCAGAGACAGGGCCCGAGCAGTACGTC.

The chain carries TRBV2 and TRBJ1-2; D remains unclear. There are 12 residues in the CDR3. The ends were cut back, 3 bases at V and 5 bases at J, with 7 bases in the middle. Germline assignment: CDR1 SNHLY and CDR2 FYNNEI. The CDR3 reads CASSDQFYGYTF. DNA for the CDR3: TGTGCCAGCAGTGATCAGTTTTATGGCTACACCTTC.

This clonotype has a handful of counts. The gene calls are TRBV20-1 and TRBJ2-5, with 7 bases matching TRBD2. With V trimmed by 3 bases and J by 6 bases, 7 bases remained unmatched. Germline V lookup: CDR1 DFQATT, CDR2 SNEGSKA (reference sequence). This CDR3 has 13 amino acids. CDR3 sequence reads: CSARETGGKTQYF. Written as DNA, the CDR3 is TGCAGTGCTAGGGAAACGGGGGGAAAGACCCAGTACTTC.

This clonotype was counted a few times. CDR3 DNA: TGCAGTGCTCTTGGTCCCCAAGCTTTCTTT. It codes for CSALGPQAFF. The chain has TRBV20-1 and TRBJ1-1, with no clear D. The V gene lost 5 bases and the J gene lost 9 bases, with 10 bases spanning the gap. Looked up from germline, CDR1 is DFQATT and CDR2 is SNEGSKA (reference sequence). This CDR3 has 10 residues.

As to this clonotype: At one end the junction does not follow the germline gene, possibly because of a read error. The chain couples TRBV6-6 to TRBJ1-1; 8 bases map to TRBD1. The CDR3 runs 13 residues. Looked up from germline, CDR1 is MNHNY and CDR2 is SVGAGI (reference sequence). The CDR3, as DNA: TGTGCCACCTTTACAGGGGGACTGCCTGAGGCTTTCTTT. Protein sequence: CATFTGGLPEAFF.

With respect to this clonotype: A read error may account for a junction end that differs from germline. The V gene is TRBV4-3, the J gene TRBJ2-7, with unresolved D. The CDR3 has 14 residues. CDR1 and CDR2 (germline): LGHNA, YSLEER. The chain's CDR3 is CDSSQDSLRDEQYF. The CDR3 DNA reads TGCGACAGCAGCCAAGATAGTCTTCGGGACGAGCAGTACTTC.

The chain uses TRBV18 and TRBJ2-5; D remains ambiguous. V lost 0 bases, J lost 4 bases, and 9 bases lay in between. This CDR3 region has 14 residues. Germline V CDR1 and CDR2: KGHSH, LQKENI. The CDR3 bases are TGTGCCAGCTCACCACCGTCCCTCCCAGAGACCCAGTACTTC. It specifies CASSPPSLPETQYF.

Only a few counts were recorded for this clonotype. The chain has TRBV3-1 and TRBJ1-4, with TRBD1 as a possible D gene (5 bases). The CDR3 has 14 amino acids. The V gene lost 4 bases and the J gene lost 7 bases, with 13 bases spanning the gap. Germline V gene lookup returns CDR1 LGHDT and CDR2 YNNKEL (reference sequence). The CDR3 DNA reads as TGTGCCAGCAGCCGGGACCGGGATCGTGAAAAACTGTTTTTT. As protein: CASSRDRDREKLFF.

The chain carries TRBV12-2 and TRBJ2-3; the table calls TRBD2, which could not be checked here. TRBV12-2 corresponds to a pseudogene. The CDR3 runs 16 residues. This CDR3 is CAIRLAALAFTDTQYF. CDR3 DNA: TGTGCAATTCGCTTAGCGGCACTAGCGTTTACAGATACGCAGTATTTT.

The V and J genes are TRBV6-5 and TRBJ2-5; 10 bases are a match to TRBD1. The CDR3 is 15 amino acids. V lost 8 bases and J lost 5; bases outside the gene matches: 11. CDR1 is MNHEY, CDR2 SVGAGI, per germline. DNA of the CDR3: TGTGCCAGCCGCCAAACCGGACAGGGGGTTGAGACCCAGTACTTC. It encodes CASRQTGQGVETQYF.

This clonotype was seen a handful of times. This chain links TRBV5-1 with TRBJ2-3; D remains unclear. Germline-derived CDR1 and CDR2 are SGHRS and YFSETQ. V lost 5 bases and J 5 bases, leaving 12 bases between the germline ends. The CDR3 consists of 13 residues. CDR3 nucleotides: TGCGCCAGCAGAAGTAAGCTAGTAGATACGCAGTATTTT. Amino acid sequence: CASRSKLVDTQYF.